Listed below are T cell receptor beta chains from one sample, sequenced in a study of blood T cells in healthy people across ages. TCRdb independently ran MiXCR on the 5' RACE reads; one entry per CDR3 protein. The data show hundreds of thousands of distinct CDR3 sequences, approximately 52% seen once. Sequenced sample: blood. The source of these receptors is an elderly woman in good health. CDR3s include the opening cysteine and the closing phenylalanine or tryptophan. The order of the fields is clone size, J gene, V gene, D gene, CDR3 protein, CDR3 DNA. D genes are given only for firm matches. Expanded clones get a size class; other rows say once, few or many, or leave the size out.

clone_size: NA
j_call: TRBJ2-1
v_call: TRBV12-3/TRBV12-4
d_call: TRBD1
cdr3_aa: CASSRRTGINEQFF
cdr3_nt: TGTGCCAGCAGCCGAAGGACAGGGATCAATGAGCAGTTCTTC

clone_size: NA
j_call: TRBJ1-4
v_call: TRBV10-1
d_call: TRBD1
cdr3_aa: CASDRDRGDEKLFF
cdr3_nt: TGCGCCAGCGACCGGGACAGGGGTGATGAAAAACTGTTTTTT

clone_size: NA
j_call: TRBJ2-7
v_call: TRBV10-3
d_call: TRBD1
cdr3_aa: CAIADRESQTLYEQYF
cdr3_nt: TGTGCCATTGCCGACAGGGAGTCCCAGACCCTCTACGAGCAGTACTTC

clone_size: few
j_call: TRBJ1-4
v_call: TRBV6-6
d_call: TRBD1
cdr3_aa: CASSSVGTVDEKLFF
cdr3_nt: TGTGCCAGCAGTTCCGTCGGGACAGTAGATGAAAAACTGTTTTTT

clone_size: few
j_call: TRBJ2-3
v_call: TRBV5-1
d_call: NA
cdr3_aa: CASSQRVGGDTQYF
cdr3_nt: TGCGCCAGCAGCCAGAGGGTAGGAGGAGATACGCAGTATTTT

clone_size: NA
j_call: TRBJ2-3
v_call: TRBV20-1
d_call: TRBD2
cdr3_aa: CSAPGLAGDTDTQYF
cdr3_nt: TGCAGTGCCCCGGGACTAGCGGGGGACACAGATACGCAGTATTTT

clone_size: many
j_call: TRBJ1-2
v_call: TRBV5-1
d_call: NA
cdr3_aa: CASSLGLLFDANYGYTF
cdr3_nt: TGCGCCAGCAGCTTGGGGCTACTTTTCGACGCTAACTATGGCTACACCTTC

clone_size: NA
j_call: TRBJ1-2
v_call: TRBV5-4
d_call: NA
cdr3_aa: CASTRPGTDYGYTF
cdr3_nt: TGTGCCAGCACCCGTCCAGGGACGGACTATGGCTACACCTTC

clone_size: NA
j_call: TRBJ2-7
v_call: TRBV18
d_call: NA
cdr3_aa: CASSPGGRGSPYEQYF
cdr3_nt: TGTGCCAGCTCACCAGGAGGTCGGGGCAGCCCCTACGAGCAGTACTTC

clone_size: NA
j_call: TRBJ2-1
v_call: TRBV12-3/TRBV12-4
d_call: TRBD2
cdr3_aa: CASSPPVERGNNEQFF
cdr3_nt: TGTGCCAGCAGTCCCCCGGTCGAGCGGGGCAACAATGAGCAGTTCTTC

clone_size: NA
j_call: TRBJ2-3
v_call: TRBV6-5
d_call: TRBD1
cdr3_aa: CASNRDRGSTDTQYF
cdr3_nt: TGTGCCAGCAACCGGGACAGGGGATCTACAGATACGCAGTATTTT

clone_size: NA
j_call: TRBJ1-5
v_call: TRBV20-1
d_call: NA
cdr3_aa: CSASPGAGHYDQPQHF
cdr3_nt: TGCAGTGCTAGCCCCGGCGCGGGGCACTATGATCAGCCCCAGCATTTT

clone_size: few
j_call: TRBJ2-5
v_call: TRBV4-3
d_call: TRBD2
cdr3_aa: CASSPEPSGMGETQYF
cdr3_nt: TGCGCCAGCAGCCCCGAGCCTAGCGGGATGGGAGAGACCCAGTACTTC

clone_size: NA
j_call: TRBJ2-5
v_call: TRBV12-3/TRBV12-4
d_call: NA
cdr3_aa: CAGARGAIQETQYF
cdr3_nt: TGTGCCGGTGCCAGGGGCGCGATCCAAGAGACCCAGTACTTC

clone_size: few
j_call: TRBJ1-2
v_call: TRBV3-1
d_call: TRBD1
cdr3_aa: CASSPRTGTRRYTF
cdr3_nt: TGTGCCAGCAGCCCTAGGACAGGAACTCGAAGATACACCTTC

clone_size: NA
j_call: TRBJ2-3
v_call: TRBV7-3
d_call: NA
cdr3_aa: CASSSSGRYTDTQYF
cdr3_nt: TGTGCCAGCAGCTCATCCGGGAGATACACAGATACGCAGTATTTT

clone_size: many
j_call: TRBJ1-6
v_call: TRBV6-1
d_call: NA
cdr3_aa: CASSDRVGSPLHF
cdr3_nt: TGTGCCAGCAGTGACAGGGTCGGTTCACCCCTCCACTTT

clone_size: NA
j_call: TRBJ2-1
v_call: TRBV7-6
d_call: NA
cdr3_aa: CASSNRVYNEQFF
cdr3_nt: TGTGCCAGCAGCAACCGCGTGTACAATGAGCAGTTCTTC

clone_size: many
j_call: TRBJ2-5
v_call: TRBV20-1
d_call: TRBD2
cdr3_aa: CSALSGGKTQYF
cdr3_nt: TGCAGTGCCCTTAGCGGGGGAAAGACCCAGTACTTC

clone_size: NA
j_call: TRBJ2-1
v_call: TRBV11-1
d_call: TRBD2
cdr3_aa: CASSLGLAENEQFF
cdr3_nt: TGTGCCAGCAGCCTCGGACTAGCGGAAAATGAGCAGTTCTTC

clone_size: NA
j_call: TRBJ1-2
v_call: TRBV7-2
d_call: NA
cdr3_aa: CASSSVLQGSGYTF
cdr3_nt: TGTGCCAGCAGCTCGGTATTACAGGGTAGTGGCTACACCTTC

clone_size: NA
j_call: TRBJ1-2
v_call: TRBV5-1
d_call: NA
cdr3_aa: CASSLVLSEGYTF
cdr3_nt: TGCGCCAGCAGCTTGGTTCTCTCCGAGGGCTACACCTTC

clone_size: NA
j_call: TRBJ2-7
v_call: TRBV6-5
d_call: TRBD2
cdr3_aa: CASKAGGRLDEQYF
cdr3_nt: TGTGCCAGCAAAGCGGGAGGGCGGCTCGACGAGCAGTACTTC

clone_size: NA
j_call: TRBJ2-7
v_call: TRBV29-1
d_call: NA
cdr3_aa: CSVVEGGYEQYF
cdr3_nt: TGCAGCGTTGTCGAGGGGGGCTACGAGCAGTACTTC

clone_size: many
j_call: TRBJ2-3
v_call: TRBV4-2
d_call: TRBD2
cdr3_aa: CASSQEASGGNTDTQYF
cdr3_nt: TGTGCCAGCAGCCAAGAGGCTAGCGGGGGGAACACAGATACGCAGTATTTT

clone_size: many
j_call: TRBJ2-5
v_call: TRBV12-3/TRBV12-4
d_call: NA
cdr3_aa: CASSLLPGTQYF
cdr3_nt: TGTGCCAGCAGTCTATTGCCAGGGACCCAGTACTTC

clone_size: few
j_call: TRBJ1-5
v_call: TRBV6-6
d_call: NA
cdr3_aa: CASSYAGGVQPQHF
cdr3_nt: TGTGCCAGCAGTTACGCGGGGGGCGTTCAGCCCCAGCATTTT

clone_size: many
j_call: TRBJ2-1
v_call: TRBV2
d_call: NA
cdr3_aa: CAGQSWGQQFF
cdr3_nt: TGTGCCGGCCAGTCTTGGGGTCAGCAGTTCTTC

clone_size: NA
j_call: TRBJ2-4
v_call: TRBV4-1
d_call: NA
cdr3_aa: CASSQEGAKNIQYF
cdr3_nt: TGCGCCAGCAGCCAAGAGGGAGCCAAAAACATTCAGTACTTC

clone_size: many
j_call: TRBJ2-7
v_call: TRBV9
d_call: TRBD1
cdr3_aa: CASSVGQGVYEQYF
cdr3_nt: TGTGCCAGCAGCGTCGGACAGGGTGTTTACGAGCAGTACTTC

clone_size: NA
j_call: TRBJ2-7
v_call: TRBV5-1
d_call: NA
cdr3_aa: CASSSGGGVTYEQYF
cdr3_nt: TGCGCCAGCAGCTCGGGCGGGGGCGTTACCTACGAGCAGTACTTC

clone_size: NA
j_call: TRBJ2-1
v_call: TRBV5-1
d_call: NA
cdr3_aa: CASSLNPGVNEQFF
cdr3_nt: TGCGCCAGCAGCTTAAACCCCGGGGTCAATGAGCAGTTCTTC

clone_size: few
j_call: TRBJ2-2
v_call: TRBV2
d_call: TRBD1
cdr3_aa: CASSEEAGGIGELFF
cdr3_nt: TGTGCCAGCAGTGAGGAAGCAGGGGGCATCGGGGAGCTGTTTTTT

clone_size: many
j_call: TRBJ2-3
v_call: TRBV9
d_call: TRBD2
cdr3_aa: CASSLGRTSGTDTQYF
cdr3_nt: TGTGCCAGCAGCCTAGGGAGGACTAGCGGCACAGATACGCAGTATTTT

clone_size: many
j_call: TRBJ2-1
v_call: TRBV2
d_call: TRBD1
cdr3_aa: CASSRQGNEQFF
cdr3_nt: TGTGCCAGCAGTAGACAGGGCAATGAGCAGTTCTTC

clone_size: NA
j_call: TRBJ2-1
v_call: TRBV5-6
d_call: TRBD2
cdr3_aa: CASSRALAGYNEQFF
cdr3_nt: TGTGCCAGCAGCCGGGCGCTAGCGGGTTACAATGAGCAGTTCTTC

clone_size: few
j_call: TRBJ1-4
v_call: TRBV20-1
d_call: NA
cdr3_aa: CSASGDEKLFF
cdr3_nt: TGCAGTGCCTCGGGGGATGAAAAACTGTTTTTT

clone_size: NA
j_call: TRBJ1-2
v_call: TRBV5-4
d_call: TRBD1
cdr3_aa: CASSSTGAYGYTF
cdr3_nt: TGTGCCAGCAGCTCGACAGGGGCCTATGGCTACACCTTC

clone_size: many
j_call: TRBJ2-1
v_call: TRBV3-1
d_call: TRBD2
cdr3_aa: CASSQDLLAAYVGEQFF
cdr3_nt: TGTGCCAGCAGCCAAGATCTGCTAGCGGCATACGTAGGGGAGCAGTTCTTC

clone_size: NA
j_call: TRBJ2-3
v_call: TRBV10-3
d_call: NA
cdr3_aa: CAIKSGETDTQYF
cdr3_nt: TGTGCCATCAAATCAGGGGAAACAGATACGCAGTATTTT

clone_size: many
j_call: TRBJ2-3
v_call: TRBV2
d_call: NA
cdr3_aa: CASSEDRASTDTQYF
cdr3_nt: TGTGCCAGCAGTGAAGACAGGGCCAGCACAGATACGCAGTATTTT

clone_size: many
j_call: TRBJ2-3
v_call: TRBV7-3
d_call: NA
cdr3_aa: CASSLGTYTDTQYF
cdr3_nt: TGTGCCAGCAGCTTAGGGACCTACACAGATACGCAGTATTTT

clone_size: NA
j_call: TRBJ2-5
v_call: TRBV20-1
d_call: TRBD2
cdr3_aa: CSASPPSGENNEQYF
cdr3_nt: TGCAGTGCTAGTCCCCCTAGCGGGGAGAACAATGAGCAGTACTTC

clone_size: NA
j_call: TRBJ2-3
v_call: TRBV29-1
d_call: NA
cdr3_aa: CSGNGGGTDTQYF
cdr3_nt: TGCAGCGGGAACGGGGGCGGCACAGATACGCAGTATTTT

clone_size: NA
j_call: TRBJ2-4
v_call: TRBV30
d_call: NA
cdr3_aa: CAWSASLNIQYF
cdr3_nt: TGTGCCTGGAGTGCATCTTTGAACATTCAGTACTTC

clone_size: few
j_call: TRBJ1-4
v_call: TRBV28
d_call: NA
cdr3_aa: CASRSQGREKLFF
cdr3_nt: TGTGCCAGCAGGTCTCAGGGGAGGGAAAAACTGTTTTTT

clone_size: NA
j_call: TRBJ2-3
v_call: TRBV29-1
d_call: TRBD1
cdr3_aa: CSVEGPEDRGLDTQYF
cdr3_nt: TGCAGCGTTGAAGGTCCAGAGGACAGGGGGTTAGATACGCAGTATTTT

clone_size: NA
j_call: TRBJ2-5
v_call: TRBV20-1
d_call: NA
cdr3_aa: CSARVRGGQQETQYF
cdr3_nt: TGCAGTGCTAGAGTCAGGGGCGGCCAACAAGAGACCCAGTACTTC

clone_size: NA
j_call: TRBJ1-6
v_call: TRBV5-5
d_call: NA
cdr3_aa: CASSSRTPTPINNSPLHF
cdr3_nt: TGTGCCAGCAGCTCGCGGACACCGACCCCGATAAATAATTCACCCCTCCACTTT

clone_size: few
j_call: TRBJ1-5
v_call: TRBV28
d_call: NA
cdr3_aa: CASSSSAGGNQPQHF
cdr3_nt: TGTGCCAGCAGTTCCTCGGCGGGCGGCAATCAGCCCCAGCATTTT

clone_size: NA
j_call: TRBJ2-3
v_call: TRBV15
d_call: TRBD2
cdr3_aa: CATSRTGTSVTQYF
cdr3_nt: TGTGCCACCAGCAGAACCGGGACTAGCGTTACGCAGTATTTT

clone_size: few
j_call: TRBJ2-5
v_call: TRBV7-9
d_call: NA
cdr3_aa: CASSPTGLNEQYF
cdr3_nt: TGTGCCAGCAGTCCCACAGGGCTCAATGAGCAGTACTTC

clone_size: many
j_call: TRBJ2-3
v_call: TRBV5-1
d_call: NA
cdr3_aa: CASSLGPAASVNTQYF
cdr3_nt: TGCGCCAGCAGCTTGGGGCCAGCGGCCTCGGTAAATACGCAGTATTTT